This T cell receptor (beta chain) was sequenced during a study of regulatory T cells in long-lasting Graves disease (dated by TCRdb to about 2021). In the study overall: In the newly diagnosed Graves' disease group, patients had been taking antithyroid drugs for less than 3 months. Peripheral blood TCR sequencing and RNA sequencing compared persistent Graves' disease patients with newly diagnosed Graves' disease patients. The study was conducted in China and was registered as a clinical trial. A total of roughly 33 samples were covered by TCR sequencing, comprising around 13 persistent and some 20 newly diagnosed Graves' disease patients.

This clonotype was counted only a few times. Its antigen is not yet known. The input lacks base qualities; no much larger clone sits a single base away. Explained via the paper, the time point label denotes: newly diagnosed GD, antithyroid drugs for less than 3 months. For both TCR sequencing and RNA sequencing, RNA was extracted from PBMCs in TRIzol. The diagnosis of Graves' disease followed American Thyroid Association guidelines. Recruitment of patients was carried out at an endocrinology department in Xi'an, China. Each patient gave around 9 milliliters of peripheral blood, collected in an EDTA anticoagulant tube. PBMCs were isolated by Ficoll Paque Plus density gradient separation without further T cell sorting. An Agilent 2100 Bioanalyzer and agarose gel were used to assess RNA quality, and a NanoDrop 2000 was used to measure RNA concentration. The germline V gene gives CDR1 as MNHEY and CDR2 as SVGAGI. V lost 4 bases and J lost 2 bases; the stretch between them is 6 bases long. Including the terminal cysteine and phenylalanine, the CDR3 comprises 12 residues. The entry retains the CDR3 DNA only, 36 bases that are in frame from base 1.

Study-level results and caveats: As a limitation, the authors acknowledged that the small sample size may reduce accuracy. Preferential use of TRBV28, TRBJ1-2 and TRBJ2-5 was observed in persistent disease, whereas TRBV20-1 and TRBJ2-1 were favored in newly diagnosed disease. Only the TCR beta chain was sequenced and analyzed. Persistent Graves' disease patients showed lower TCR Shannon entropy and fewer highly expanded clones than newly diagnosed patients, suggesting clonal expansion. Only peripheral blood was studied, because thyroid tissue, the primary lesion, was inaccessible. A larger number of public clonotypes was shared among persistent patients (around 3,000) than among newly diagnosed patients (approximately 930).

Receptor libraries were prepared by multiplex PCR. Sequencing took place on an Illumina HiSeq 4000. TCR beta libraries were built with iRepertoire HTBI primers and Arm-PCR amplification of CDR3 regions. PCR products were gel purified before sequencing. The source study handled its data this way. Across samples, 60 to 75 TRBV and 14 TRBJ segments were identified and used for gene usage analysis of CDR3 amino acid clonotypes. COPE and FqMerger were used to merge filtered high-quality paired reads into contigs. BLAST was used to align contigs to the IMGT TRBV, TRBD and TRBJ reference genes, and CDR3 was defined following IMGT. Any clonotype with a frequency above 0.1% was counted as a highly expanded clone. Shannon entropy was used to measure repertoire diversity, and the Gini coefficient was used to measure V-J evenness. A clonotype was considered public if more than one individual shared it. TCRdb reworked the public reads: Q25 trimming with fastp, MiXCR clone assembly, productive beta chains retained. Entries are consolidated by CDR3 protein sequence, retaining the most common genes and DNA. TCRdb assigned the V and J calls; the authors' analysis was not used. The sample includes about 360,000 distinct CDR3 sequences, with about 16% observed a single time. In total, the top ten clones hold roughly 21% of the sample.

This sample also belongs to another study, concerning T cells in Graves' hyperthyroidism and ophthalmopathy. The second study reports: Stable Graves' hyperthyroidism was defined as no progression to ophthalmopathy during 18 months of follow-up. Hyperthyroidism patients were newly diagnosed, with disease duration under 2 months, and aged 18 to 65 years. Any patient with an uncontrolled infection, another autoimmune disease, pregnancy or lactation was excluded. Diagnoses were based on clinical symptoms, serum thyroxine and TRAb, thyroid ultrasound and orbital computed tomography. The TCR CDR3 was subjected to a first round of RT-PCR using the HTBI primer set and the Qiagen OneStep RT-PCR kit. Most expanded thyroid clonotypes (frequency above 0.001) were also found in blood, which suggests that blood repertoires may mirror thyroid immune responses. In cross-validation, a model built on a 13 V-J signature told ophthalmopathy apart from stable hyperthyroidism with approximately 91% sensitivity and roughly 81% specificity, and in testing the same model reached 80%/75%. In validation, the model predicted progression to ophthalmopathy a median of around 6.5 months before onset, with approximately 70% sensitivity and around 76% specificity. To identify TCR V-J signatures that set the groups apart, the researchers used a discovery cohort of 95 to 100 patients, made up of 43 with Graves' ophthalmopathy and 55 to 65 with stable Graves' hyperthyroidism. Prospective prediction of ophthalmopathy was tested in an independent validation cohort consisting of about 19 hyperthyroidism patients and around 16 patients who later progressed to ophthalmopathy. The roughly 90 discovery patients were divided at random into training and test sets in a 7:3 ratio. In more than 5 Graves' hyperthyroidism patients, the study also compared T-cell repertoires from thyroid tissue with T-cell repertoires from blood. After sampling, hyperthyroidism patients received methimazole starting at 30 mg daily, and ophthalmopathy patients received high-dose intravenous methylprednisolone. The libraries were constructed in a second round of multiplex PCR and then size-selected and purified. Sequencing of the libraries was done on an Illumina HiSeq2000 using paired-end 100 bp reads. SOAPnuke was used to process the raw data, removing reads that contained adapters or uncalled bases, had a mean Phred below 15, or lacked an exact match to the constant primer or identifier. High-quality paired reads were merged with COPE v1.2.5, and unique nucleotide sequences were defined as clonotypes. MiTCR v1.1 was used to align the clonotypes against IMGT TRBV, TRBD and TRBJ reference segments. The analysis included only V-J combinations with a frequency above 0.0001, which together covered approximately 99% of the repertoires. The TCS score was defined as F50 (clonal expansion) divided by E x V (chaos), with BLOSUM62-based TCRdist calculated between CDR3 peptides within each V-J. Welch's t-statistics and random forest reduced some 510 V-J features to some 14, which were used in a naive Bayes classifier (R e1071). No statistical method was used to fix the sample size in advance, and group allocation was not hidden from the investigators. TCR Vbeta CDR3 sequencing of approximately 140 peripheral blood samples (roughly 41 ophthalmopathy, about 75 hyperthyroidism and roughly 17 progressor patients) is reported in the paper.

Here the chain combines TRBV6-5 and TRBJ2-7; no D gene is confidently identified. The specimen comprised peripheral blood mononuclear cells (PBMCs), sampled at new diagnosis, from a patient treated with antithyroid drugs. The receptor's source is a woman aged 18-29 years with Graves disease. Donor details come from another sample of the same person, matched by shared clones. The nucleotide sequence reads TGTGCCAGCAGTTCCCCAACCTACGAGCAGTACTTC. This encodes CASSSPTYEQYF.